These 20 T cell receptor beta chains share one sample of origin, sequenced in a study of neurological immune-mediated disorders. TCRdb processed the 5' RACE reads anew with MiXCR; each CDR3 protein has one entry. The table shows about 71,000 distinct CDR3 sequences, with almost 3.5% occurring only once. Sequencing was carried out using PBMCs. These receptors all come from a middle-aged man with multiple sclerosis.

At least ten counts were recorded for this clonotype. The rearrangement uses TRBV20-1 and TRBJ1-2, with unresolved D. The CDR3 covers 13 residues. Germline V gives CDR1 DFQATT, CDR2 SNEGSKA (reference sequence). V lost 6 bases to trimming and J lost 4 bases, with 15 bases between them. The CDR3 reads CSAAVLGLYGYTF. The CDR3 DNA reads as TGCAGTGCGGCCGTTTTGGGCCTCTATGGCTACACCTTC.

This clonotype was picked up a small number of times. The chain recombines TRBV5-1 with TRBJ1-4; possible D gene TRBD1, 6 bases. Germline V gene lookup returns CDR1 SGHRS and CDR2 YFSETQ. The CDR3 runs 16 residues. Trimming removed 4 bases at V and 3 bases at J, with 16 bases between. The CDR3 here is CASSTLGGASNEKLFF. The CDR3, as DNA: TGCGCCAGCAGCACCCTGGGGGGGGCGTCTAATGAAAAACTGTTTTTT.

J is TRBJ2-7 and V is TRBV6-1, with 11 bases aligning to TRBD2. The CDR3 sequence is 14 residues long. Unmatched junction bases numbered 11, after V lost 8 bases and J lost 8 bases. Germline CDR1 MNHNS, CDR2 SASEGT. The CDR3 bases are TGTGCCAGCGGAGGGACTAGCGGCCCTACGAAGCAGTACTTC. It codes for CASGGTSGPTKQYF.

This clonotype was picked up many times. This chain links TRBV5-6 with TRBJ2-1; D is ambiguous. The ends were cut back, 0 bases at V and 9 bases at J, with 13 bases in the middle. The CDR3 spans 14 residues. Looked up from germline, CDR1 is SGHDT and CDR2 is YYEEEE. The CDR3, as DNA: TGTGCCAGCAGCTTGGACTCGGACGGCGGTGAGCAGTTCTTC. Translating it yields CASSLDSDGGEQFF.

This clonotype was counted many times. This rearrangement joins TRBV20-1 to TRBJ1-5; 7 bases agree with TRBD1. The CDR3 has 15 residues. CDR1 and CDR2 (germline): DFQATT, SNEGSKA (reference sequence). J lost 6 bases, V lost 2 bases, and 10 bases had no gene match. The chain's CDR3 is CSARKRQGLGQPQHF. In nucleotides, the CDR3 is TGCAGTGCTAGAAAAAGACAGGGCCTCGGTCAGCCCCAGCATTTT.

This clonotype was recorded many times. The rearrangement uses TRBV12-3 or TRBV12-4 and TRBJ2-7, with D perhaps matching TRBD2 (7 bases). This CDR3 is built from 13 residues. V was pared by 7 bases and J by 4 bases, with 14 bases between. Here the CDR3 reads CASTEGGRYEQYF. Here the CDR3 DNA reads TGTGCCAGCACCGAGGGGGGGCGATACGAGCAGTACTTC.

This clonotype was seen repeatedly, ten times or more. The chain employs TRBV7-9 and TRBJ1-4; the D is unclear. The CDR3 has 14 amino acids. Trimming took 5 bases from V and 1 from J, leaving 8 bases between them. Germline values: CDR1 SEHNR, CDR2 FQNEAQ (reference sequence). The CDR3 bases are TGTGCCAGCAGCCCCCCCGGAACTAATGAAAAACTGTTTTTT. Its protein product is CASSPPGTNEKLFF. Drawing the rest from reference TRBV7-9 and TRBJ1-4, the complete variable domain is DTGVSQNPRHKITKRGQNVTFRCDPISEHNRLYWYRQTLGQGPEFLTYFQNEAQLEKSRLLSDRFSAERPKGSFSTLEIQRTEQGDSAMYLCASSPPGTNEKLFFGSGTQLSVL.

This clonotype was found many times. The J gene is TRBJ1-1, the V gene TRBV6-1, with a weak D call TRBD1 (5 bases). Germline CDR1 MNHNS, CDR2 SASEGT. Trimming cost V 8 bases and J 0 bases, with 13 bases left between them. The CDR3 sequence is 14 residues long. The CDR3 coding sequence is TGTGCCAGCGGGGCCGACGGGGTGAACACTGAAGCTTTCTTT. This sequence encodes CASGADGVNTEAFF.

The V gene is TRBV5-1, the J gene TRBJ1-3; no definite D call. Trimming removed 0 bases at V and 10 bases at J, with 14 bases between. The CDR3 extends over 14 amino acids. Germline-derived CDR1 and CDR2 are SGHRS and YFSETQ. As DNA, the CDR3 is TGCGCCAGCAGCTTGGGAGGGCGAGAAGAAACCATATATTTT. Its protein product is CASSLGGREETIYF.

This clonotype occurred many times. The CDR3 protein is CATSREGTSIYEQYF. DNA for the CDR3: TGTGCCACCAGCAGAGAAGGGACTAGCATATACGAGCAGTACTTC. The chain recombines TRBV15 with TRBJ2-7, with 9 bases aligning to TRBD2. V was clipped by 0 bases and J by 4 bases; unmatched bases: 4. The CDR3 covers 15 residues. The germline V gene has CDR1 LNHNV and CDR2 YYDKDF (reference sequence).

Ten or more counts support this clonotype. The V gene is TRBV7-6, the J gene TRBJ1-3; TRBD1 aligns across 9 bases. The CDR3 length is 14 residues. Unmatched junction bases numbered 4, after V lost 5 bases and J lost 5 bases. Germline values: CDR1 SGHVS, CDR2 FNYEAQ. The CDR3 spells CASSPQGARNTIYF. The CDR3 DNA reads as TGTGCCAGCAGCCCACAGGGGGCAAGAAACACCATATATTTT.

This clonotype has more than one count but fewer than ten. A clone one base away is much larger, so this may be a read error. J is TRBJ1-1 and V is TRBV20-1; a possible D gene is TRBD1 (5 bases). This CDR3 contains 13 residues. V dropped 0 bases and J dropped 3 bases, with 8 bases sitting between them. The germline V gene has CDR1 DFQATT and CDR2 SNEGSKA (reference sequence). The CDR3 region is CSAREDMYTEAFF. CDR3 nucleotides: TGCAGTGCTAGAGAGGACATGTACACTGAAGCTTTCTTT.

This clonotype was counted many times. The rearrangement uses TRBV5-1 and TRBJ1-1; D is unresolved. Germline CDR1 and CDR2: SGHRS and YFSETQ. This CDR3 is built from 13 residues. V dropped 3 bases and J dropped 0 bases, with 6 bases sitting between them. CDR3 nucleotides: TGCGCCAGCAGCTCCGATATGAACACTGAAGCTTTCTTT. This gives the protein CASSSDMNTEAFF.

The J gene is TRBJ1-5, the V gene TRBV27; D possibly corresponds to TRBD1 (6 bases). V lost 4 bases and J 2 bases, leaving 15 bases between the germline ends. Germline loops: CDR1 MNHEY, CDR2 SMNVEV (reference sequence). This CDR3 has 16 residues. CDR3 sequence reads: CASSWGGGAGNQPQHF. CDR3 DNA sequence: TGTGCCAGCAGTTGGGGTGGGGGCGCGGGCAATCAGCCCCAGCATTTT.

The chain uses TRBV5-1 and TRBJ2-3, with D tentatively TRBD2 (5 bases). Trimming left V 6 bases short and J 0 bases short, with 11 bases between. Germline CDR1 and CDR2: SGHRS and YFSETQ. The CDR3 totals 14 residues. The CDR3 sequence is CASMRGLSTDTQYF. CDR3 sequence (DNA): TGCGCCAGCATGCGAGGGCTGAGCACAGATACGCAGTATTTT.

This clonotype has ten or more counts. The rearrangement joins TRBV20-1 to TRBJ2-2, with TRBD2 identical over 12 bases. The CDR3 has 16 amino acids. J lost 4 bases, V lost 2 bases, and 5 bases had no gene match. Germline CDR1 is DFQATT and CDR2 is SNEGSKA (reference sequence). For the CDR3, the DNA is TGCAGTGCTAGACCTAGCGGGAGGGCCGGCACCGGGGAGCTGTTTTTT. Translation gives CSARPSGRAGTGELFF.

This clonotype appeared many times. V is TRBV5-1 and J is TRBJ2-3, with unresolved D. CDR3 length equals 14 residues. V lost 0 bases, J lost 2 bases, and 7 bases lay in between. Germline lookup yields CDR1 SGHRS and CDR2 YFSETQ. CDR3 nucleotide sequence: TGCGCCAGCAGCTTGGCCACTCACACAGATACGCAGTATTTT. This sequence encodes CASSLATHTDTQYF.

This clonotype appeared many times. In DNA, the CDR3 is TGTGCCAGCAGCCAAACACTAGCGGGGGGCCGCTACAATGAGCAGTTCTTC. Its protein is CASSQTLAGGRYNEQFF. The chain joins TRBV3-1 to TRBJ2-1, with 12 nucleotides matching TRBD2. Germline CDR1 LGHDT, CDR2 YNNKEL (reference sequence). This CDR3 contains 17 residues. V shed 2 bases, J shed 3 bases, and the junction held 5 bases outside the gene matches.

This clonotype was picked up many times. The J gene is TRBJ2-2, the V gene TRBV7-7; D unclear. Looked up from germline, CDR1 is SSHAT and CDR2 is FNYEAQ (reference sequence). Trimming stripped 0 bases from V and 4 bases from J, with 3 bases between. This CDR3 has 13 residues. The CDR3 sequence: CASSLAPTGELFF. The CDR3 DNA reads TGTGCCAGCAGCTTAGCCCCCACCGGGGAGCTGTTTTTT.

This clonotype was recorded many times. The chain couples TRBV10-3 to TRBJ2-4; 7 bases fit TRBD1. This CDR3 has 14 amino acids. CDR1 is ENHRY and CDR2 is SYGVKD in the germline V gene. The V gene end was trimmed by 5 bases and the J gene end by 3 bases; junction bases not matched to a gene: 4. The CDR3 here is CAISWDSHKNIQYF. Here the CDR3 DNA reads TGTGCCATCAGTTGGGACAGCCACAAAAACATTCAGTACTTC.